This TCR beta chain was captured by sequencing in a study of cytomegalovirus exposure and HLA in healthy donors. In the case of this clone: Its cognate antigen is unknown.

Whole-study findings and limits: Confirmation was obtained in vitro that three CMV-associated chains are specific for CMV antigens. The study flagged about 150 TCR beta chains as cytomegalovirus-associated.

The V gene lost 1 base and the J gene lost 4 bases, with 12 bases spanning the gap. Germline V gives CDR1 SGHDT, CDR2 YYEEEE. The CDR3 has 15 residues. PCR used 60 Vbeta primers and 13 Jbeta primers. Method: immunoSEQ multiplex PCR; TCRdb's copy keeps in-frame clones and lacks some. The data contain some 160,000 clones, over 60% of them singletons. The rearrangement links TRBV5-6 to TRBJ2-1; no definite D call. Sequenced input: PBMCs. The source of this sequence is a man aged 40-49 years in good health and CMV-seronegative. CDR3 amino acids: CASSLPHTVYNEQFF. The CDR3 DNA reads as TGTGCCAGCAGCTTGCCCCACACAGTGTACAATGAGCAGTTCTTC.